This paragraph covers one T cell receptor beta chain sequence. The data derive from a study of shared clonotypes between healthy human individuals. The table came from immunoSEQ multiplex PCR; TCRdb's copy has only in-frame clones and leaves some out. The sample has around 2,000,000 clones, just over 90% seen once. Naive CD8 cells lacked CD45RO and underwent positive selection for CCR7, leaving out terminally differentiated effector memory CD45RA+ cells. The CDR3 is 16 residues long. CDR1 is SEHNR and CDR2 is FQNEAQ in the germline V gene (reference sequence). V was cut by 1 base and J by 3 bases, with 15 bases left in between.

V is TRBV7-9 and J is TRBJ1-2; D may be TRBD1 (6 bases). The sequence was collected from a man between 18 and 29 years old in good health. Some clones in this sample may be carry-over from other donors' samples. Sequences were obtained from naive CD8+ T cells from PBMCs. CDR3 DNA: TGTGCCAGCAGCTTAGGACCAGGGGTGGGAGACTATGGCTACACCTTC. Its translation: CASSLGPGVGDYGYTF. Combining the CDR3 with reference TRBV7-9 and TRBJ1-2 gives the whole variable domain DTGVSQNPRHKITKRGQNVTFRCDPISEHNRLYWYRQTLGQGPEFLTYFQNEAQLEKSRLLSDRFSAERPKGSFSTLEIQRTEQGDSAMYLCASSLGPGVGDYGYTFGSGTRLTVV.